Presented here are 10 T cell receptor beta chains from one specimen sequenced in a study of blood T cell repertoires in COVID-19. TCRdb's copy holds only in-frame clones and misses some; the assay was immunoSEQ multiplex PCR. Of about 180,000 clones detected, 80% to 90% appear once; the ten largest clones hold under 9.5%. The material sequenced was peripheral blood. These receptors were obtained from a man aged 50-60 years with active or convalescent COVID-19.

This chain links TRBV30 with TRBJ1-1, with D uncertain. CDR1 is GTSNPN, CDR2 SVGIG, per germline (reference sequence). The CDR3 has 12 amino acids. The ends were cut back, 8 bases at V and 3 bases at J, with 13 bases in the middle. The chain's CDR3 is CANGLIHTEAFF. The CDR3 nucleotides are TGTGCCAATGGGCTGATACACACTGAAGCTTTCTTT.

On this clone: This CDR3 fails to terminate in the conserved phenylalanine or tryptophan, so it likely reflects a read error. The limits of the CDR3 on the DNA are not certain, so only TCRdb's listed CDR3 is given. V is TRBV4-1 and J is TRBJ1-3. Counting both end residues, the CDR3 totals 13 amino acids. Germline loops: CDR1 MGHRA, CDR2 YSYEKL. The CDR3 here is CASSQDEGLSSGI.

The CDR3 sequence: CASFSTGGVYEQYF. The CDR3, as DNA: TGTGCCAGCTTCTCGACAGGGGGCGTCTACGAGCAGTACTTC. The chain carries TRBV6-5 and TRBJ2-7, with TRBD1 matching over 10 bases. Trimming took 8 bases from V and 3 from J; bases not matched to a gene: 7. Germline V gene lookup returns CDR1 MNHEY and CDR2 SVGAGI. The CDR3 spans 14 residues.

V usage is TRBV3-1 (or the pseudogene TRBV3-2) and J usage is TRBJ1-2; D is undetermined. Trimming cost V 0 bases and J 4 bases, with 12 bases left between them. The V gene's germline CDR1 is LGHDT and CDR2 YNNKEL (reference sequence). This CDR3 is built from 15 residues. The CDR3 sequence: CASSQEENSFYGYTF. DNA of the CDR3: TGTGCCAGCAGCCAAGAGGAAAACAGTTTCTATGGCTACACCTTC.

The chain recombines TRBV9 with TRBJ2-5; D might be TRBD1 (5 bases). V lost 2 bases and J lost 1, with 9 bases in between. From germline, CDR1 is SGDLS and CDR2 YYNGEE. The CDR3 covers 14 residues. The CDR3 is CASSVTGFQETQYF. The CDR3 region has the DNA TGTGCCAGCAGCGTCACAGGATTCCAAGAGACCCAGTACTTC.

The chain links TRBV19 to TRBJ1-1; 8 nucleotides agree with TRBD1. The V gene's germline CDR1 is LNHDA and CDR2 SQIVND (reference sequence). V lost 8 bases, J lost 5 bases, and 7 bases stayed unmatched. The CDR3 runs 13 residues. The CDR3: CASGSRGRTEAFF. In DNA, the CDR3 is TGTGCCAGTGGGTCCAGGGGGCGGACTGAAGCTTTCTTT.

This clone was detected a few times. V usage is TRBV29-1 and J usage is TRBJ1-4; 9 positions match TRBD1. The CDR3 contains 13 residues. After removal of 7 bases from V and 12 bases from J, the junction contained 12 bases not matched to a gene. Germline V gene data show CDR1 as SQVTM and CDR2 as ANQGSEA. The CDR3 region is CSAGDRAMMELFF. The DNA of the CDR3 is TGCAGCGCAGGGGACAGGGCCATGATGGAACTGTTTTTT.

The chain uses TRBV6-5 and TRBJ1-1; 7 bases align to TRBD1. V lost 6 bases, J lost 3 bases, and 4 bases stayed unmatched. This CDR3 has 13 amino acids. The germline V gene encodes CDR1 MNHEY and CDR2 SVGAGI. This CDR3 is CASSQDRDTEAFF. Here the CDR3 DNA reads TGTGCCAGCAGCCAAGACAGGGACACTGAAGCTTTCTTT.

The J gene is TRBJ2-5, the V gene TRBV6-5, with TRBD2 as a possible D gene (5 bases). CDR3 length: 14 amino acids. CDR1 is MNHEY and CDR2 is SVGAGI in the germline V gene. Trimming shortened V by 6 bases and J by 4 bases, and 15 bases separated the two germline ends. CDR3 nucleotides: TGTGCCAGCAGAACGCGGGTGGGCGGAGAGACCCAGTACTTC. Encoded protein: CASRTRVGGETQYF.

The J gene is TRBJ2-1, the V gene TRBV7-2, with TRBD2 matching 7 bases. The ends lost 5 bases at V and 8 bases at J; junction bases unmatched: 6. This CDR3 is 13 amino acids long. Germline values: CDR1 SGHTA, CDR2 FQGNSA. The chain's CDR3 is CASSDRDYHEQFF. The CDR3, as DNA: TGTGCCAGCAGCGACCGGGACTATCATGAGCAGTTCTTC.